One and the same sample provided the 14 T cell receptor beta chains below, sequenced in a study of control samples from healthy donors and cancer patients. Method: immunoSEQ multiplex PCR; TCRdb's copy keeps in-frame clones and lacks some. This sample yields 150,000 to 200,000 clones, of which roughly 95% are seen a single time; 4.1% belongs to the top ten. Sequencing input: blood. The receptors shown here come from a woman in her fifties or sixties in good health.

The chain has TRBV5-1 and TRBJ1-2; unclear D gene. Trimming took 0 bases from V and 0 from J, leaving 3 bases between them. The CDR3 runs 13 residues. The germline V gene has CDR1 SGHRS and CDR2 YFSETQ. The CDR3 region is CASSLDTNYGYTF. CDR3 DNA sequence: TGCGCCAGCAGCTTGGATACTAACTATGGCTACACCTTC.

The rearrangement uses TRBV12-5 and TRBJ1-6; D is possibly TRBD1 (5 bases). The V and J ends lost 4 bases and 10 bases respectively, with 14 bases between them. The germline gives CDR1 LGHNT, CDR2 FRNRAP. The length of the CDR3 is 14 residues. CDR3 region: CASGWGTSVSPLHF. CDR3 DNA sequence: TGTGCTAGTGGTTGGGGGACCTCGGTCTCACCCCTCCACTTT.

This chain connects TRBV3-1 (or the pseudogene TRBV3-2) to TRBJ1-6; 7 bases fit TRBD1. CDR3 length: 16 residues. V gave up 5 bases and J gave up 10 bases; unmatched junction bases: 14. The germline V gene encodes CDR1 LGHDT and CDR2 YNNKEL (reference sequence). Here the CDR3 DNA reads TGTGCCAGCAGCACATCCCCTACAGGGGTAGAGTCACCCCTCCACTTT. It codes for CASSTSPTGVESPLHF.

The rearrangement links TRBV9 to TRBJ2-7, with D possibly being TRBD1 or TRBD2 (6 bases each). Trimming removed 0 bases from V and 4 bases from J, with 20 bases in between. The CDR3 runs to 17 residues. Germline-derived CDR1 and CDR2 are SGDLS and YYNGEE. The CDR3 sequence: CASSVATGTSGAYEQYF. CDR3 coding DNA: TGTGCCAGCAGCGTAGCCACAGGGACATCGGGGGCGTACGAGCAGTACTTC.

The V and J genes are TRBV5-6 and TRBJ1-2; 7 bases match TRBD1. With V trimmed by 3 bases and J by 7 bases, 12 bases remained unmatched. Germline V lookup: CDR1 SGHDT, CDR2 YYEEEE. This CDR3 is 15 amino acids long. CDR3 in amino acids: CASSSITTTGFGYTF. CDR3 coding DNA: TGTGCCAGCAGCTCCATAACAACGACAGGGTTTGGCTACACCTTC.

The rearrangement links TRBV7-9 to TRBJ1-1; no definite D call. This CDR3 region has 13 residues. The V end lost 3 bases, the J end lost 3 bases, and 8 bases lay between the germline ends. The germline gives CDR1 SEHNR, CDR2 FQNEAQ (reference sequence). The CDR3 DNA reads TGTGCCAGCAGCTTTTTCCAGGACACTGAAGCTTTCTTT. This codes for CASSFFQDTEAFF.

The chain recombines TRBV7-8 with TRBJ2-1; no clear D. This CDR3 contains 15 residues. With 2 bases removed from V and 9 bases from J, the gap between germline ends came to 17 bases. Germline CDR1 SGHVS, CDR2 FQNEAQ. The CDR3 loop reads CASSLMSSVELEQFF. CDR3 coding DNA: TGTGCCAGCAGCTTAATGTCTTCAGTCGAGCTTGAGCAGTTCTTC.

The chain carries TRBV12-3 or TRBV12-4 and TRBJ1-1, with TRBD1 matching over 7 bases. This CDR3 spans 12 amino acids. V was clipped by 7 bases and J by 6 bases; unmatched bases: 5. The DNA for the CDR3 is TGTGCCAGCATCCTAGGGGGCTCTGAAGCTTTCTTT. The encoded protein is CASILGGSEAFF.

V and J are TRBV7-6 and TRBJ2-2; D uncertain. This CDR3 spans 15 amino acids. Germline V gives CDR1 SGHVS, CDR2 FNYEAQ. Trimming removed 2 bases from V and 2 bases from J, with 9 bases in between. CDR3 sequence reads: CASSLRPGNTGELFF. Written as DNA, the CDR3 is TGTGCCAGCAGCTTACGGCCAGGAAACACCGGGGAGCTGTTTTTT.

J is TRBJ2-2 and V is TRBV18, with 8 bases matching TRBD1. Trimming cost V 5 bases and J 5 bases; bases outside gene matches: 4. The CDR3 contains 14 residues. The V gene's germline CDR1 is KGHSH and CDR2 LQKENI. This chain's CDR3 is CASSAGQATGELFF. The CDR3 DNA follows: TGTGCCAGCTCAGCGGGACAGGCTACCGGGGAGCTGTTTTTT. The whole variable domain, remainder taken from reference TRBV18 and TRBJ2-2, is NAGVMQNPRHLVRRRGQEARLRCSPMKGHSHVYWYRQLPEEGLKFMVYLQKENIIDESGMPKERFSAEFPKEGPSILRIQQVVRGDSAAYFCASSAGQATGELFFGEGSRLTVL.

The chain joins TRBV9 to TRBJ2-1, with TRBD2 identical over 9 bases. Germline assignment: CDR1 SGDLS and CDR2 YYNGEE. Unmatched junction bases numbered 7, after V lost 2 bases and J lost 7 bases. There are 15 residues in the CDR3. The CDR3 spells CASSVPLAGGNEQFF. In DNA, the CDR3 is TGTGCCAGCAGCGTCCCACTAGCGGGCGGGAATGAGCAGTTCTTC.

The rearrangement uses TRBV12-3 or TRBV12-4 and TRBJ2-2, with TRBD2 matching 8 bases. Trimming removed 9 bases from V and 10 bases from J; junction bases left unmatched: 4. There are 11 residues in the CDR3. The CDR3 bases are TGTGCCAGTACAGCGGGGGCGGAGCTGTTTTTT. Its protein product is CASTAGAELFF.

V gene TRBV20-1 combines with J gene TRBJ2-2; D is unresolved. CDR1 DFQATT and CDR2 SNEGSKA come from the germline V gene (reference sequence). Deletions cut 3 bases from V and 4 bases from J, with 18 bases between. The CDR3 has 16 amino acids. CDR3 in amino acids: CSASPIWAVGTGELFF. DNA for the CDR3: TGCAGTGCTAGTCCCATCTGGGCAGTTGGCACCGGGGAGCTGTTTTTT.

V and J are TRBV5-1 and TRBJ2-5; 12 nucleotides agree with TRBD2. Germline assignment: CDR1 SGHRS and CDR2 YFSETQ. The CDR3 extends over 19 amino acids. After removal of 1 base from V and 1 base from J, the junction contained 11 bases not matched to a gene. The CDR3 loop reads CASSLIGASGGALQETQYF. The DNA for the CDR3 is TGCGCCAGCAGCTTGATAGGGGCTAGCGGGGGGGCGCTCCAAGAGACCCAGTACTTC.